A selection of T cell receptor beta chains follows, all from one sample in a study of neurological immune-mediated disorders. TCRdb re-called the 5' RACE reads with MiXCR, one entry per CDR3 protein. Seen here are tens of thousands of distinct CDR3 sequences, nearly 6.5% observed once, and the top ten hold about 0.6%. The sample consisted of CD4+ T cells from blood. The receptors derive from a woman aged 40 to 50 in good health. CDR3s include the opening cysteine and the closing phenylalanine or tryptophan. The order of the fields is CDR3 length, V gene, J gene, clone size, D gene, CDR3 protein, CDR3 DNA. A D gene is named only where the DNA matches it firmly. Rows give clone size only sometimes, using once, few, many, or a class for an expanded clone.

length: 14
V: TRBV29-1
J: TRBJ1-1
size: -
D: TRBD1
CDR3: CSAREQGRVTEAFF
DNA: TGCAGCGCCAGGGAACAGGGGCGGGTCACTGAAGCTTTCTTT

length: 17
V: TRBV7-2
J: TRBJ2-1
size: many
D: TRBD2
CDR3: CASSLGALAGGYNEQFF
DNA: TGTGCCAGCAGCTTAGGAGCCCTAGCGGGAGGATACAATGAGCAGTTCTTC

length: 16
V: TRBV20-1
J: TRBJ2-3
size: many
D: TRBD2
CDR3: CSAELAGFPSTDTQYF
DNA: TGCAGTGCCGAACTAGCGGGGTTTCCTAGCACAGATACGCAGTATTTT

length: 14
V: TRBV7-2
J: TRBJ2-1
size: many
D: -
CDR3: CASSLDPSRNEQFF
DNA: TGTGCCAGCAGCTTAGACCCTAGTCGCAATGAGCAGTTCTTC

length: 15
V: TRBV5-1
J: TRBJ2-1
size: many
D: TRBD2
CDR3: CASSLLASGYNEQFF
DNA: TGCGCCAGCAGCTTGTTAGCTAGCGGCTACAATGAGCAGTTCTTC

length: 15
V: TRBV2
J: TRBJ2-3
size: many
D: TRBD1
CDR3: CASRDQGVGTDTQYF
DNA: TGTGCCAGCAGGGACCAGGGGGTTGGCACAGATACGCAGTATTTT

length: 12
V: TRBV7-2
J: TRBJ2-7
size: many
D: -
CDR3: CASSSTRYEQYF
DNA: TGTGCCAGCAGCTCGACCAGATACGAGCAGTACTTC

length: 15
V: TRBV5-1
J: TRBJ2-7
size: many
D: TRBD1
CDR3: CASSLAGTGLYEQYF
DNA: TGCGCCAGCAGCCTTGCCGGGACAGGGTTGTACGAGCAGTACTTC

length: 16
V: TRBV7-2
J: TRBJ2-1
size: many
D: TRBD2
CDR3: CASSLGETGGNHEQFF
DNA: TGTGCCAGCAGCTTAGGAGAAACGGGAGGGAATCATGAGCAGTTCTTC

length: 13
V: TRBV20-1
J: TRBJ2-2
size: many
D: -
CDR3: CSARALEGGELFF
DNA: TGCAGTGCTAGAGCGCTGGAAGGCGGGGAGCTGTTTTTT

length: 16
V: TRBV5-1
J: TRBJ2-2
size: few
D: -
CDR3: CASSFEGRANTGELFF
DNA: TGCGCCAGCAGCTTCGAGGGCAGGGCGAACACCGGGGAGCTGTTTTTT

length: 15
V: TRBV20-1
J: TRBJ2-5
size: -
D: TRBD1
CDR3: CSAQGARGKEATQYF
DNA: TGCAGTGCACAAGGAGCCAGGGGGAAGGAGGCGACCCAGTACTTC

length: 14
V: TRBV7-9
J: TRBJ2-1
size: once
D: -
CDR3: CASSLGGLAVEQFF
DNA: TGTGCCAGCAGCTTAGGGGGGCTAGCGGTCGAGCAGTTCTTC

length: 14
V: TRBV5-1
J: TRBJ2-7
size: many
D: TRBD1
CDR3: CASSPTGDSYEQYF
DNA: TGCGCCAGCAGTCCGACAGGGGACTCCTACGAGCAGTACTTC

length: 14
V: TRBV15
J: TRBJ2-1
size: many
D: -
CDR3: CATSRAVARPEQFF
DNA: TGTGCCACCAGCAGAGCGGTCGCCCGTCCTGAGCAGTTCTTC

length: 14
V: TRBV7-8
J: TRBJ1-2
size: many
D: -
CDR3: CASSLARAGERYTF
DNA: TGTGCCAGCAGCTTAGCTCGGGCAGGGGAGCGCTACACCTTC

length: 15
V: TRBV6-5
J: TRBJ1-1
size: many
D: TRBD1
CDR3: CASSATGTVSTEAFF
DNA: TGTGCCAGCAGTGCAACCGGGACAGTGAGCACTGAAGCTTTCTTT

length: 16
V: TRBV29-1
J: TRBJ2-7
size: many
D: TRBD2
CDR3: CSAEGAAGVGGLEQYF
DNA: TGCAGCGCAGAAGGTGCAGCGGGGGTTGGCGGGCTCGAGCAGTACTTC

length: 13
V: TRBV20-1
J: TRBJ2-7
size: many
D: TRBD2
CDR3: CSPGLAVLYEQYF
DNA: TGCAGTCCCGGACTAGCGGTACTCTACGAGCAGTACTTC

length: 15
V: TRBV3-1
J: TRBJ1-2
size: many
D: -
CDR3: CASSQSLSGTSGYTF
DNA: TGTGCCAGCAGCCAATCGCTCTCCGGGACTAGTGGCTACACCTTC

length: 15
V: TRBV7-2
J: TRBJ2-7
size: many
D: -
CDR3: CASSLGLGERYEQYF
DNA: TGTGCCAGCAGCTTGGGTTTGGGGGAAAGGTACGAGCAGTACTTC

length: 13
V: TRBV7-2
J: TRBJ2-7
size: medium-sized
D: -
CDR3: CASSRRVLYEQYF
DNA: TGTGCCAGCAGCCGCCGGGTCCTTTACGAGCAGTACTTC

length: 15
V: TRBV20-1
J: TRBJ1-2
size: many
D: -
CDR3: CSSEMGRGLPYGYTF
DNA: TGCAGTTCCGAGATGGGCAGGGGTCTCCCCTATGGCTACACCTTC

length: 14
V: TRBV10-3
J: TRBJ2-3
size: many
D: TRBD1
CDR3: CAIRTGGLSDTQYF
DNA: TGTGCCATCAGGACAGGGGGCTTATCAGATACGCAGTATTTT

length: 16
V: TRBV20-1
J: TRBJ2-3
size: many
D: TRBD2
CDR3: CSATLLAGGSTDTQYF
DNA: TGCAGTGCTACCCTCTTAGCGGGAGGGAGCACAGATACGCAGTATTTT

length: 16
V: TRBV28
J: TRBJ2-3
size: many
D: -
CDR3: CASSYPLGELTDTQYF
DNA: TGTGCCAGCAGTTATCCCCTAGGGGAGCTCACAGATACGCAGTATTTT

length: 13
V: TRBV5-1
J: TRBJ2-7
size: many
D: -
CDR3: CASSDSPQNEQYF
DNA: TGCGCCAGCAGTGATAGCCCCCAGAACGAGCAGTACTTC

length: 17
V: TRBV5-1
J: TRBJ2-2
size: many
D: -
CDR3: CASSLEIQQLNTGELFF
DNA: TGCGCCAGCAGCTTGGAGATCCAGCAGTTGAACACCGGGGAGCTGTTTTTT

length: 16
V: TRBV6-5
J: TRBJ1-2
size: many
D: TRBD1
CDR3: CASSYYRTGGNYGYTF
DNA: TGTGCCAGCAGTTACTATCGGACAGGGGGTAACTATGGCTACACCTTC

length: 15
V: TRBV20-1
J: TRBJ2-2
size: many
D: TRBD2
CDR3: CSAGRPGSNTGELFF
DNA: TGCAGTGCCGGGAGGCCAGGGTCGAACACCGGGGAGCTGTTTTTT

length: 13
V: TRBV10-2
J: TRBJ1-3
size: many
D: -
CDR3: CASKTSSGNTIYF
DNA: TGCGCCAGCAAGACCAGCTCTGGAAACACCATATATTTT

length: 14
V: TRBV6-5
J: TRBJ2-7
size: many
D: TRBD2
CDR3: CASTRAGGDYEQYF
DNA: TGTGCCAGCACCCGAGCGGGGGGGGACTACGAGCAGTACTTC

length: 13
V: TRBV2
J: TRBJ1-2
size: many
D: -
CDR3: CASSVVTGYGYTF
DNA: TGTGCCAGCAGTGTTGTGACAGGCTATGGCTACACCTTC

length: 15
V: TRBV5-1
J: TRBJ2-1
size: many
D: TRBD2
CDR3: CASSLALAVNNEQFF
DNA: TGCGCCAGCAGCTTGGCCCTAGCGGTTAACAATGAGCAGTTCTTC

length: 16
V: TRBV7-2
J: TRBJ1-2
size: many
D: -
CDR3: CASSLGGARKNYGYTF
DNA: TGTGCCAGCAGCTTAGGAGGGGCACGGAAGAACTATGGCTACACCTTC

length: 12
V: TRBV12-3/TRBV12-4
J: TRBJ1-1
size: many
D: -
CDR3: CASSDPGSKAFF
DNA: TGTGCCAGCAGTGATCCGGGGTCCAAAGCTTTCTTT

length: 15
V: TRBV14
J: TRBJ2-1
size: many
D: -
CDR3: CASSPLHGVYNEQFF
DNA: TGTGCCAGCAGCCCCCTTCACGGGGTTTACAATGAGCAGTTCTTC